This T cell receptor (beta chain) was observed in a study of spatial heterogeneity in lung cancer. Trimming removed 6 bases at V and 7 bases at J, with 13 bases between. The CDR3 is 13 residues long. TCRdb ran MiXCR on the 5' RACE reads and lists one entry per CDR3 protein. The sample holds approximately 39,000 distinct CDR3 sequences, less than 9% seen once. Time point specified: sample taken at primary tumor resection. The source is a female donor with early-stage non-small cell lung cancer. The material was PBMCs, obtained at surgery. The chain carries TRBV12-3 or TRBV12-4 and TRBJ1-5; D remains unclear. The CDR3 DNA follows: TGTGCCAGCAGCCTCAGCGGTGGCCAGCCCCAGCATTTT. Its protein product is CASSLSGGQPQHF.